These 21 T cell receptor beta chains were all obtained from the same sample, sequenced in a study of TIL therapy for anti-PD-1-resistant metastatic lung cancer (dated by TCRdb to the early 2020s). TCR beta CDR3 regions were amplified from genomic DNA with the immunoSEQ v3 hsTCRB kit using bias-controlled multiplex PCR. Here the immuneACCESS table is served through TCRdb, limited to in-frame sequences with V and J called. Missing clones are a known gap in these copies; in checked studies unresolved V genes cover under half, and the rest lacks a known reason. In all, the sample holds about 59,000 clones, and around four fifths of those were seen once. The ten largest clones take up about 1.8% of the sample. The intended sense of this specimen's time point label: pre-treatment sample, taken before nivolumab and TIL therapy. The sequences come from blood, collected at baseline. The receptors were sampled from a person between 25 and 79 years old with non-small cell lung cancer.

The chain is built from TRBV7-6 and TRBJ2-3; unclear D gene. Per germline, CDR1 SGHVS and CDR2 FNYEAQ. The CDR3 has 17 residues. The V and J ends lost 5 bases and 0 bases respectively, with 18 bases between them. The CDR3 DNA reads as TGTGCCAGCAGCCGAAGAGGCCGGAACCCTAGCACAGATACGCAGTATTTT. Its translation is CASSRRGRNPSTDTQYF.

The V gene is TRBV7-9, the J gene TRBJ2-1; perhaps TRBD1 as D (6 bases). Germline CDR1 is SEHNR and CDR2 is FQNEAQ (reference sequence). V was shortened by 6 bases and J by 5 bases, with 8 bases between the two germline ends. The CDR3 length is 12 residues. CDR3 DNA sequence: TGTGCCAGCAGTCGACAGGACAATGAGCAGTTCTTC. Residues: CASSRQDNEQFF.

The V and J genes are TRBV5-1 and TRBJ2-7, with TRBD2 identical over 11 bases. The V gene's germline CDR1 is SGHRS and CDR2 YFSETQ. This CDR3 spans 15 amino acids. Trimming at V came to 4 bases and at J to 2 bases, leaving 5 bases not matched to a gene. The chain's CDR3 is CASSTGLAVPYEQYF. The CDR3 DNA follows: TGCGCCAGCAGCACGGGACTAGCGGTTCCCTACGAGCAGTACTTC.

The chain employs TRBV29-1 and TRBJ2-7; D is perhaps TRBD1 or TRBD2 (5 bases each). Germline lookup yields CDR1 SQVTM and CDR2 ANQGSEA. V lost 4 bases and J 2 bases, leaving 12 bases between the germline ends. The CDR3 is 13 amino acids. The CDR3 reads CSVGRDGAYEQYF. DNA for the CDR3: TGCAGCGTTGGTCGGGACGGAGCCTACGAGCAGTACTTC.

DNA for the CDR3: TGTGCCAGCAGTTATAGTAGCGGGAGCAACAATGAGCAGTTCTTC. Translating gives CASSYSSGSNNEQFF. The J gene is TRBJ2-1, the V gene TRBV6-5, with 9 bases lining up with TRBD2. V shed 3 bases and J 5 bases; nucleotides not matched to a gene: 5. Germline V gene lookup returns CDR1 MNHEY and CDR2 SVGAGI. CDR3 length: 15 amino acids.

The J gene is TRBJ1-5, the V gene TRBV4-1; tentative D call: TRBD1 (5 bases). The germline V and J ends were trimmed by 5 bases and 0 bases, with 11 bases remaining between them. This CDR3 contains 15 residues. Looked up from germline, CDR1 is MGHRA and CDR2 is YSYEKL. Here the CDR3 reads CASSNGDGSNQPQHF. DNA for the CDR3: TGCGCCAGCAGCAATGGGGACGGTAGCAATCAGCCCCAGCATTTT.

The CDR3 DNA reads TGTGCCAGCAGCTTGGCCGCGAACACTGAAGCTTTCTTT. The encoded protein is CASSLAANTEAFF. The J gene is TRBJ1-1, the V gene TRBV5-4; no reliable D call. CDR3 size: 13 residues. Germline V gives CDR1 SGHNT, CDR2 YYREEE (reference sequence). Trimming removed 0 bases from V and 1 base from J, with 4 bases in between.

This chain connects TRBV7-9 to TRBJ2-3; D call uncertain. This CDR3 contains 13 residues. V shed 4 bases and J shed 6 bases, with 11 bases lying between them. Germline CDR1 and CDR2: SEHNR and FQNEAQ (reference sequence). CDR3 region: CASSSILRDTQYF. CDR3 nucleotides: TGTGCCAGCAGCTCCATACTACGGGATACGCAGTATTTT.

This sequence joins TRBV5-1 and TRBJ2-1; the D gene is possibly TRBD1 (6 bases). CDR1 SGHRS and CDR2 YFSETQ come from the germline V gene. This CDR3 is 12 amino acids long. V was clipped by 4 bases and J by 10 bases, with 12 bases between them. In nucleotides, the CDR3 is TGCGCCAGCAGCCGAACAGGGAACGAGCAGTTCTTC. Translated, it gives CASSRTGNEQFF.

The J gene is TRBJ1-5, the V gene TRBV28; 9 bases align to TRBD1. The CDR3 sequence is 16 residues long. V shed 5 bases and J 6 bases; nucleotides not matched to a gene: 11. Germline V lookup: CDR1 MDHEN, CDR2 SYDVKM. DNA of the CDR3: TGTGCCAGCAGTCTATACACAGGGGGCGCGGGTCAGCCCCAGCATTTT. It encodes CASSLYTGGAGQPQHF.

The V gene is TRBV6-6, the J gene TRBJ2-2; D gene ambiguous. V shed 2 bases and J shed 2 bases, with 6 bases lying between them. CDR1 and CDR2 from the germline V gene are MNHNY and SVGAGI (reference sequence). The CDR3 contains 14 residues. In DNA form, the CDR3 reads TGTGCCAGCAGTTACCAATTTAACACCGGGGAGCTGTTTTTT. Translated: CASSYQFNTGELFF.

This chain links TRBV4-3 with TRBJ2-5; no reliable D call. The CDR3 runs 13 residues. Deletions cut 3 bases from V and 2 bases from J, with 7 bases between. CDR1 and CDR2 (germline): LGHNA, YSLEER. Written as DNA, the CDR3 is TGCGCCAGCAGCCAGGGTGCTCAAGAGACCCAGTACTTC. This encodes CASSQGAQETQYF.

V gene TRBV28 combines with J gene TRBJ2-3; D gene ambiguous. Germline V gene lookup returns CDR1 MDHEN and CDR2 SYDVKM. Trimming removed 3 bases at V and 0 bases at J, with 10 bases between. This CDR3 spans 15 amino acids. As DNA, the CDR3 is TGTGCCAGCAGTTTCGTTGGTTCCAGCACAGATACGCAGTATTTT. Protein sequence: CASSFVGSSTDTQYF. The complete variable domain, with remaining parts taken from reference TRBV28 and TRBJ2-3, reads DVKVTQSSRYLVKRTGEKVFLECVQDMDHENMFWYRQDPGLGLRLIYFSYDVKMKEKGDIPEGYSVSREKKERFSLILESASTNQTSMYLCASSFVGSSTDTQYFGPGTRLTVL.

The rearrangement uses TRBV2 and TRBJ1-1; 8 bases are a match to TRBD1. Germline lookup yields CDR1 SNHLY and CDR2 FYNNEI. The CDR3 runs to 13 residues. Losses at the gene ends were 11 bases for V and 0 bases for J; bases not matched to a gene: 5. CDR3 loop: CAGETGVNTEAFF. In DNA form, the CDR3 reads TGTGCCGGCGAGACAGGGGTGAACACTGAAGCTTTCTTT.

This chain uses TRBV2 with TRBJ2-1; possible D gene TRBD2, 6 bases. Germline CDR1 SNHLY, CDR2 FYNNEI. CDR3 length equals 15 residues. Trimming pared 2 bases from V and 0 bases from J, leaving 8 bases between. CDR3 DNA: TGTGCCAGCAGTGAAATCGGGAGCTCCTACAATGAGCAGTTCTTC. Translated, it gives CASSEIGSSYNEQFF.

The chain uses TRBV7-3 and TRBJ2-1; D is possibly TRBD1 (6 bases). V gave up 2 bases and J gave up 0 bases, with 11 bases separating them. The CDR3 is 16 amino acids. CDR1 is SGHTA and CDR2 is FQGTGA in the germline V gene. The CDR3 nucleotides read TGTGCCAGCAGCTTATTGAGACAGGCCTCCTACAATGAGCAGTTCTTC. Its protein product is CASSLLRQASYNEQFF. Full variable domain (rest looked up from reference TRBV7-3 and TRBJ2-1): GAGVSQTPSNKVTEKGKYVELRCDPISGHTALYWYRQSLGQGPEFLIYFQGTGAADDSGLPNDRFFAVRPEGSVSTLKIQRTERGDSAVYLCASSLLRQASYNEQFFGPGTRLTVL.

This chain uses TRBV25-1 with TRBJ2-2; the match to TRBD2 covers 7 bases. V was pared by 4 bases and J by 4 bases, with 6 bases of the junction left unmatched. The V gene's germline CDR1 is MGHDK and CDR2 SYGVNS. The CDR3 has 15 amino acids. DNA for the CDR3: TGTGCCAGCAGTGTGGGAGGGGCGGGCACCGGGGAGCTGTTTTTT. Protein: CASSVGGAGTGELFF.

The CDR3 nucleotides read TGTGCCAGCAGTTCCCCACTAGCGGGAACCTACAATGAGCAGTTCTTC. It is translated as CASSSPLAGTYNEQFF. The V and J genes are TRBV6-5 and TRBJ2-1; TRBD2 aligns across 10 bases. The junction had 5 bases not matched to a gene; V was cut back by 4 bases and J by 2 bases. CDR3 size: 16 residues. Germline V gene data show CDR1 as MNHEY and CDR2 as SVGAGI.

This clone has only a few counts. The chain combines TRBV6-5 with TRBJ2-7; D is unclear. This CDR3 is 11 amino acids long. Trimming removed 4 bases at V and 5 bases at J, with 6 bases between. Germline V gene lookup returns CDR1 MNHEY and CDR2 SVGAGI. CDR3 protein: CASSSTDEQYF. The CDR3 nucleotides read TGTGCCAGCAGTTCTACTGACGAGCAGTACTTC.

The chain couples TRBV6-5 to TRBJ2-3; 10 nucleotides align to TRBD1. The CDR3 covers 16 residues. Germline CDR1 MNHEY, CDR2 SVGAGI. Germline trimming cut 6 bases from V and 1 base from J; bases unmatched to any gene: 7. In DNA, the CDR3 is TGTGCCAGCAGATACGGGGGGACAGGGGGCACAGATACGCAGTATTTT. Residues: CASRYGGTGGTDTQYF.

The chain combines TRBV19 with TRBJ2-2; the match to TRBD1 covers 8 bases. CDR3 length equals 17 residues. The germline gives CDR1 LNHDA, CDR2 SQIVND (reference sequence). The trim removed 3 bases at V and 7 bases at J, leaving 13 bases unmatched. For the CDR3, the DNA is TGTGCCAGTAGTATTTCCGTTGGACAGGGCCTGGGCGGGGAGCTGTTTTTT. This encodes CASSISVGQGLGGELFF.